These 2 T cell receptor beta chains came from one sample sequenced in a study of blood T cells in healthy people across ages. Sample-barcoded 5' priming and a J-beta primer mix drove a second PCR of roughly 7 to 11 cycles. A single record per CDR3 protein comes from TCRdb applying MiXCR to the 5' RACE reads. The sample has about 770,000 distinct CDR3 sequences; under 45% are singletons. What was sequenced was blood. The source of these receptors is a man aged 55 to 70 in good health.

This chain connects TRBV7-3 to TRBJ1-2; the match to TRBD1 covers 7 bases. This CDR3 is 15 amino acids long. The V segment lost 5 bases and the J segment 8 bases; nucleotides outside the gene matches: 14. CDR1 and CDR2 from the germline V gene are SGHTA and FQGTGA. The CDR3 region has the DNA TGTGCCAGCAGCCTTATGAAGACAGGGAGAGCGGGCTACACCTTC. Translated: CASSLMKTGRAGYTF.

This chain links TRBV7-9 with TRBJ1-2, with TRBD1 identical over 12 bases. The V gene's germline CDR1 is SEHNR and CDR2 FQNEAQ (reference sequence). Trimming at V came to 3 bases and at J to 8 bases, leaving 7 bases not matched to a gene. The CDR3 sequence is 15 residues long. As DNA, the CDR3 is TGTGCCAGCAGCTTCACCGGGACAGGGGGCAGGGGCTACACCTTC. It is translated as CASSFTGTGGRGYTF.